The clone carrying this T cell receptor (beta chain) was found once. This specimen belongs to a study of OX40 agonist ivuxolimab in advanced cancers. Germline V gives CDR1 SGHKS, CDR2 YYEKEE (reference sequence). This CDR3 comprises 16 residues. Deletions cut 2 bases from V and 3 bases from J, with 18 bases between. Using immunoSEQ multiplex PCR, the repertoire was profiled, and TCRdb retains in-frame clones only, with some absent. The sample contains fewer than 70,000 clones, 70% to 85% of which appear only once. Source: CD4+ or CD8+ T cells sorted from blood, taken in a trial of the OX40 agonist ivuxolimab. This chain connects TRBV5-5 to TRBJ2-7; D possibly corresponds to TRBD1 (5 bases). The TCR originated in an adult with an advanced solid tumor such as melanoma, head and neck, liver or kidney cancer. Written as DNA, the CDR3 is TGTGCCAGCAGCTTTCGCCCCCAGGGATCCCTCTACGAGCAGTACTTC. It translates to CASSFRPQGSLYEQYF.